A selection of T cell receptor beta chains follows, all from one sample in a study of blood T cell repertoires in COVID-19. The method was immunoSEQ multiplex PCR; TCRdb's version includes in-frame clones alone and lacks a portion of them. This table holds over 200,000 clones, approximately 82% found once. The material sequenced was peripheral blood. Receptors were obtained from a woman aged 50 to 65 with acute or convalescent COVID-19. Each CDR3 is given with its conserved first and last residue. Each record gives: clone size, J gene, D gene, V gene, CDR3 protein, CDR3 DNA. A D gene is named only where the DNA matches it firmly. Size values are once, few and many counts, or a class for expanded clones, and some rows have none.

clone size: .; J gene: TRBJ2-5; D gene: TRBD2; V gene: TRBV5-6; CDR3 protein: CASSSGSSPRTQYF; CDR3 DNA: TGTGCCAGCAGCAGCGGGAGCTCTCCCAGGACCCAGTACTTC
clone size: .; J gene: TRBJ2-2; D gene: TRBD2; V gene: TRBV10-3; CDR3 protein: CATTLGGGTGELFF; CDR3 DNA: TGTGCCACCACACTAGGCGGGGGCACCGGGGAGCTGTTTTTT
clone size: .; J gene: TRBJ2-1; D gene: TRBD1; V gene: TRBV19; CDR3 protein: CASRTGQGSGEQFF; CDR3 DNA: TGTGCCAGTAGGACGGGACAGGGTTCAGGGGAGCAGTTCTTC
clone size: .; J gene: TRBJ2-3; D gene: TRBD2; V gene: TRBV7-8; CDR3 protein: CASSGAGAGTDTQYF; CDR3 DNA: TGTGCCAGCAGCGGTGCGGGAGCGGGGACAGATACGCAGTATTTT
clone size: once; J gene: TRBJ2-1; D gene: TRBD1; V gene: TRBV27; CDR3 protein: CASSFSGQYNEQFF; CDR3 DNA: TGTGCCAGCAGTTTTTCGGGACAGTACAATGAGCAGTTCTTC
clone size: .; J gene: TRBJ2-1; D gene: .; V gene: TRBV27; CDR3 protein: CASSLGSNEQFF; CDR3 DNA: TGTGCCAGCAGTTTGGGGAGCAATGAGCAGTTCTTC
clone size: .; J gene: TRBJ2-2; D gene: TRBD2; V gene: TRBV6-2/TRBV6-3; CDR3 protein: CASSYWPSGENTGELFF; CDR3 DNA: TGTGCCAGCAGTTACTGGCCAAGCGGGGAGAACACCGGGGAGCTGTTTTTT
clone size: .; J gene: TRBJ1-3; D gene: .; V gene: TRBV6-4; CDR3 protein: CARGNAREGNTIYF; CDR3 DNA: TGTGCCAGGGGAAATGCGAGGGAGGGAAACACCATATATTTT
clone size: .; J gene: TRBJ2-2; D gene: TRBD1; V gene: TRBV6-5; CDR3 protein: CASQGARDTGELFF; CDR3 DNA: TGTGCCAGTCAGGGGGCTCGAGACACCGGGGAGCTGTTTTTT
clone size: few; J gene: TRBJ2-7; D gene: TRBD2; V gene: TRBV10-2; CDR3 protein: CASSRSSGSSYEQYF; CDR3 DNA: TGCGCCAGCAGCCGCTCTAGCGGGAGTTCGTACGAGCAGTACTTC
clone size: few; J gene: TRBJ2-3; D gene: .; V gene: TRBV5-1; CDR3 protein: CASSPGQSTDTQYF; CDR3 DNA: TGCGCCAGCAGCCCAGGGCAGAGCACAGATACGCAGTATTTT
clone size: .; J gene: TRBJ1-5; D gene: TRBD1; V gene: TRBV20-1; CDR3 protein: CSASSNGGTGRRQPQHF; CDR3 DNA: TGCAGTGCTAGTTCAAATGGTGGGACAGGGCGTCGCCAGCCCCAGCATTTT
clone size: few; J gene: TRBJ1-5; D gene: .; V gene: TRBV10-3; CDR3 protein: CAISGALGGNQPQHF; CDR3 DNA: TGTGCCATCAGTGGGGCCCTGGGGGGGAATCAGCCCCAGCATTTT
clone size: .; J gene: TRBJ2-7; D gene: .; V gene: TRBV7-9; CDR3 protein: CASSLGDTIYEQYF; CDR3 DNA: TGTGCCAGCAGCTTAGGGGACACCATCTACGAGCAGTACTTC
clone size: .; J gene: TRBJ1-1; D gene: .; V gene: TRBV25-1; CDR3 protein: CASKKGGNTEAFF; CDR3 DNA: TGTGCCAGCAAAAAAGGGGGGAACACTGAAGCTTTCTTT
clone size: .; J gene: TRBJ2-1; D gene: .; V gene: TRBV29-1; CDR3 protein: CSGYNNEQFF; CDR3 DNA: TGCAGCGGGTACAACAATGAGCAGTTCTTC
clone size: .; J gene: TRBJ2-1; D gene: TRBD2; V gene: TRBV19; CDR3 protein: CASSIVSGRNFNEQFF; CDR3 DNA: TGTGCCAGTAGTATAGTTAGCGGGAGAAACTTCAATGAGCAGTTCTTC
clone size: .; J gene: TRBJ1-5; D gene: TRBD1; V gene: TRBV6-6; CDR3 protein: CASRDREEALLRPQHF; CDR3 DNA: TGTGCCAGCCGGGACAGGGAAGAGGCCTTGCTACGGCCCCAGCATTTT
clone size: .; J gene: TRBJ2-5; D gene: .; V gene: TRBV20-1; CDR3 protein: CSLAPETQYF; CDR3 DNA: TGCAGTCTAGCCCCCGAGACCCAGTACTTC
clone size: .; J gene: TRBJ1-2; D gene: .; V gene: TRBV3-1/TRBV3-2; CDR3 protein: CASSQRAAGGLPYGYTF; CDR3 DNA: TGTGCCAGCAGCCAGAGGGCAGCCGGGGGGCTTCCCTATGGCTACACCTTC
clone size: once; J gene: TRBJ1-4; D gene: .; V gene: TRBV5-1; CDR3 protein: CASKGVLVDEKLFF; CDR3 DNA: TGCGCCAGCAAAGGGGTGTTAGTAGATGAAAAACTGTTTTTT
clone size: once; J gene: TRBJ1-1; D gene: .; V gene: TRBV20-1; CDR3 protein: CSASSLGTANTEAFF; CDR3 DNA: TGCAGTGCTAGTTCTCTCGGGACTGCCAACACTGAAGCTTTCTTT
clone size: .; J gene: TRBJ1-1; D gene: .; V gene: TRBV10-3; CDR3 protein: CAISKTGEGATEAFF; CDR3 DNA: TGTGCCATCAGTAAGACGGGGGAAGGGGCGACTGAAGCTTTCTTT
clone size: .; J gene: TRBJ2-4; D gene: TRBD2; V gene: TRBV28; CDR3 protein: CASSLPDQRGNIQYF; CDR3 DNA: TGTGCCAGCAGTTTACCTGACCAGCGGGGGAACATTCAGTACTTC
clone size: once; J gene: TRBJ2-5; D gene: .; V gene: TRBV5-6; CDR3 protein: CASRPLDSPEETQYF; CDR3 DNA: TGTGCCAGCAGACCGTTGGACAGCCCGGAAGAGACCCAGTACTTC
clone size: .; J gene: TRBJ1-1; D gene: TRBD1; V gene: TRBV29-1; CDR3 protein: CSVGRGMNTEAFF; CDR3 DNA: TGCAGCGTTGGCAGGGGGATGAACACTGAAGCTTTCTTT
clone size: few; J gene: TRBJ2-1; D gene: .; V gene: TRBV9; CDR3 protein: CASSEEGYNEQFF; CDR3 DNA: TGTGCCAGCAGCGAAGAGGGTTACAATGAGCAGTTCTTC
clone size: few; J gene: TRBJ1-1; D gene: .; V gene: TRBV6-5; CDR3 protein: CASSPLAQGPEAFF; CDR3 DNA: TGTGCCAGCAGTCCTCTCGCACAGGGCCCTGAAGCTTTCTTT
clone size: .; J gene: TRBJ1-2; D gene: .; V gene: TRBV11-2; CDR3 protein: CASSTDRNIGYTF; CDR3 DNA: TGTGCCAGCAGCACCGACAGGAATATTGGCTACACCTTC
clone size: .; J gene: TRBJ1-2; D gene: .; V gene: TRBV7-8; CDR3 protein: CASSLGSANYGYTF; CDR3 DNA: TGTGCCAGCAGCTTAGGTAGCGCTAACTATGGCTACACCTTC
clone size: .; J gene: TRBJ1-3; D gene: .; V gene: TRBV25-1; CDR3 protein: CASMPGTGNTIYF; CDR3 DNA: TGTGCCAGCATGCCCGGGACTGGAAACACCATATATTTT
clone size: .; J gene: TRBJ1-2; D gene: TRBD1; V gene: TRBV6-5; CDR3 protein: CASSDRQGSNYGYTF; CDR3 DNA: TGTGCCAGCAGCGACCGACAGGGTTCCAACTATGGCTACACCTTC
clone size: .; J gene: TRBJ1-4; D gene: TRBD1; V gene: TRBV29-1; CDR3 protein: CSPRTGPNEKLFF; CDR3 DNA: TGCAGCCCAAGGACAGGGCCTAATGAAAAACTGTTTTTT
clone size: .; J gene: TRBJ2-7; D gene: .; V gene: TRBV19; CDR3 protein: CASSVSGQLYEQYF; CDR3 DNA: TGTGCCAGTAGTGTTTCCGGACAGCTCTACGAGCAGTACTTC
clone size: .; J gene: TRBJ2-7; D gene: .; V gene: TRBV7-9; CDR3 protein: CASSSGRGQSSYEQYF; CDR3 DNA: TGTGCCAGCAGCTCCGGGCGGGGGCAGAGCTCCTACGAGCAGTACTTC
clone size: .; J gene: TRBJ2-2; D gene: .; V gene: TRBV10-3; CDR3 protein: CAISAPTATGTGELFF; CDR3 DNA: TGTGCCATCAGTGCGCCGACGGCAACGGGCACCGGGGAGCTGTTTTTT
clone size: .; J gene: TRBJ1-5; D gene: .; V gene: TRBV2; CDR3 protein: CASSPGQRGNQPQHF; CDR3 DNA: TGTGCCAGCAGCCCCGGACAGAGAGGCAATCAGCCCCAGCATTTT
clone size: .; J gene: TRBJ2-7; D gene: TRBD2; V gene: TRBV3-1/TRBV3-2; CDR3 protein: CASSSRGLAGAEQYF; CDR3 DNA: TGTGCCAGCAGCTCTCGGGGACTAGCGGGAGCCGAGCAGTACTTC
clone size: .; J gene: TRBJ2-5; D gene: .; V gene: TRBV2; CDR3 protein: CASKGGSGETQYF; CDR3 DNA: TGTGCCAGCAAGGGAGGTTCGGGGGAGACCCAGTACTTC
clone size: .; J gene: TRBJ2-7; D gene: .; V gene: TRBV11-2; CDR3 protein: CASSLGAVNEQYF; CDR3 DNA: TGTGCCAGCAGCTTAGGGGCAGTCAACGAGCAGTACTTC
clone size: .; J gene: TRBJ2-1; D gene: TRBD2; V gene: TRBV30; CDR3 protein: CAWDGLAGASGQFF; CDR3 DNA: TGTGCCTGGGATGGACTAGCGGGGGCCTCCGGGCAGTTCTTC
clone size: once; J gene: TRBJ2-1; D gene: TRBD2; V gene: TRBV5-1; CDR3 protein: CASSLGRGQDWLAGGPRGNEQFF; CDR3 DNA: TGCGCCAGCAGCTTGGGCAGGGGACAGGATTGGCTAGCGGGAGGGCCGAGGGGAAATGAGCAGTTCTTC
clone size: once; J gene: TRBJ2-3; D gene: .; V gene: TRBV28; CDR3 protein: CASRSPYTLGTDTQYF; CDR3 DNA: TGTGCCAGCAGATCACCCTATACCCTCGGCACAGATACGCAGTATTTT
clone size: .; J gene: TRBJ1-4; D gene: .; V gene: TRBV9; CDR3 protein: CASSASPGPRANEKLFF; CDR3 DNA: TGTGCCAGCAGCGCCTCCCCGGGCCCGAGGGCGAATGAAAAACTGTTTTTT
clone size: .; J gene: TRBJ1-6; D gene: .; V gene: TRBV10-1; CDR3 protein: CASSDGGNSPLHF; CDR3 DNA: TGCGCCAGCAGTGATGGCGGTAATTCACCCCTCCACTTT